This T cell receptor beta chain was recovered during a study of early T cells in non-severe SARS-CoV-2 infection. Germline trimming cut 1 base from V and 7 bases from J; bases unmatched to any gene: 1. Germline loops: CDR1 SGHAT, CDR2 FQNNGV. This CDR3 is built from 12 residues. Ten or more counts support this clonotype. One entry per CDR3 protein results from TCRdb running MiXCR on the 5' RACE reads. The repertoire consists of 95,000 to 110,000 distinct CDR3 sequences, with around 10% occurring once and the leading ten covering approximately 8.1%. The source is an adult who was a healthcare worker with PCR-confirmed SARS-CoV-2 infection or an uninfected control (not recorded which). The chain carries TRBV11-2 and TRBJ2-7; 7 bases match TRBD2. Source material: whole blood. CDR3 residues: CASSLVLAEQYF. CDR3 nucleotides: TGTGCCAGCAGCTTAGTACTAGCGGAGCAGTACTTC.